These 29 T cell receptor beta chains were all obtained from the same sample, sequenced in a study of cytomegalovirus exposure and HLA in healthy donors (dated by TCRdb to about 2017). The protocol used for the library was the immunoSEQ multiplex PCR assay. For the multiplex PCR, a mixture combining 60 forward primers for TCR Vbeta segments and 13 reverse primers for TCR Jbeta segments was used. Entries here come from immuneACCESS through TCRdb and include only in-frame sequences with V and J called. Some clones fail to appear in such tables; in the studies checked, an unresolved V gene covers under half of the shortfall, and the cause of the remainder is unknown. This sample comprises under 300,000 clones, more than 55% of them detected only once. The ten largest clones take up under 2.5% of the sample. The sequenced sample was PBMCs. These TCRs come from a female donor in good health and CMV-seronegative.

This chain joins TRBV2 and TRBJ2-2, with D maybe TRBD1 (5 bases). Germline V gene lookup returns CDR1 SNHLY and CDR2 FYNNEI. V was pared by 6 bases and J by 1 base, with 12 bases between. This CDR3 has 15 amino acids. Here the CDR3 reads CASSQGRWNTGELFF. DNA of the CDR3: TGTGCCAGCAGCCAGGGAAGGTGGAACACCGGGGAGCTGTTTTTT.

V gene TRBV7-2 combines with J gene TRBJ2-7, with 9 bases that match TRBD1. This CDR3 spans 15 amino acids. Losses at the gene ends were 3 bases for V and 3 bases for J; bases not matched to a gene: 6. From germline, CDR1 is SGHTA and CDR2 FQGNSA. Here the CDR3 reads CASSFRTGAFYEQYF. CDR3 bases: TGTGCCAGCAGCTTTAGGACAGGGGCATTCTACGAGCAGTACTTC. Looking up the rest from reference TRBV7-2 and TRBJ2-7 gives the full variable domain: GAGVSQSPSNKVTEKGKDVELRCDPISGHTALYWYRQSLGQGLEFLIYFQGNSAPDKSGLPSDRFSAERTGGSVSTLTIQRTQQEDSAVYLCASSFRTGAFYEQYFGPGTRLTVT.

This clone was observed a few times. The chain is built from TRBV6-1 and TRBJ1-1; D remains ambiguous. The CDR3 contains 14 residues. The V and J ends lost 7 bases and 2 bases respectively, with 14 bases between them. The germline CDR1 and CDR2 sequences are MNHNS and SASEGT. In DNA form, the CDR3 reads TGTGCCAGCATTCTATTAGGGAGAAACACTGAAGCTTTCTTT. It encodes CASILLGRNTEAFF.

CDR3 region: CASSLIGYNEQFF. The CDR3 DNA sequence: TGTGCCAGCAGTTTAATCGGCTACAATGAGCAGTTCTTC. The chain carries TRBV27 and TRBJ2-1, with no clear D. Trimming pared 2 bases from V and 3 bases from J, leaving 5 bases between. The CDR3 has 13 residues. The germline V gene has CDR1 MNHEY and CDR2 SMNVEV (reference sequence).

The chain recombines TRBV18 with TRBJ2-7; D might be TRBD1 (6 bases). V lost 2 bases and J lost 0, with 8 bases in between. Germline values: CDR1 KGHSH, CDR2 LQKENI. This CDR3 has 14 residues. The CDR3 is CASSPGGPSYEQYF. The CDR3 coding sequence is TGTGCCAGCTCACCAGGGGGCCCCTCCTACGAGCAGTACTTC.

Only a few counts were recorded for this clone. The genes are TRBV7-3 and TRBJ1-3, with D possibly TRBD1 on 5 matching bases. The germline V gene encodes CDR1 SGHTA and CDR2 FQGTGA. This CDR3 contains 16 residues. V lost 0 bases, J lost 0 bases, and 9 bases lay in between. The CDR3 DNA follows: TGTGCCAGCAGCTTAACCGCAGGGCCCTCTGGAAACACCATATATTTT. Translating gives CASSLTAGPSGNTIYF.

The V call is TRBV2, the J call TRBJ2-1, with TRBD2 matching 14 bases. This CDR3 comprises 15 residues. Germline V gene lookup returns CDR1 SNHLY and CDR2 FYNNEI. V lost 9 bases to trimming and J lost 2 bases; unmatched junction nucleotides: 3. CDR3 loop: CASGTSGSPYNEQFF. The CDR3 nucleotides read TGTGCCAGTGGGACTAGCGGGAGCCCCTACAATGAGCAGTTCTTC.

V and J are TRBV18 and TRBJ2-2, with TRBD2 matching over 8 bases. Trimming cost V 4 bases and J 5 bases; bases outside gene matches: 3. The CDR3 has 14 residues. The germline V gene has CDR1 KGHSH and CDR2 LQKENI. CDR3 residues: CASSRQRETGELFF. The CDR3 DNA reads as TGTGCCAGCTCACGCCAGCGGGAGACCGGGGAGCTGTTTTTT.

This chain uses TRBV28 with TRBJ2-7; a weak D match, TRBD1 (6 bases). There are 12 residues in the CDR3. From germline, CDR1 is MDHEN and CDR2 SYDVKM. V lost 5 bases and J 6 bases, leaving 11 bases between the germline ends. The CDR3 sequence: CASSDRNLEQYF. Written as DNA, the CDR3 is TGTGCCAGCAGTGACAGGAACCTCGAGCAGTACTTC.

The chain links TRBV19 to TRBJ2-1; a weak D match, TRBD2 (6 bases). Looked up from germline, CDR1 is LNHDA and CDR2 is SQIVND (reference sequence). This CDR3 has 12 amino acids. With 4 bases removed from V and 11 bases from J, the gap between germline ends came to 12 bases. The CDR3, as DNA: TGTGCCAGTAGTAGGGCGGGGCCCCAGCAGTTCTTC. It yields the protein CASSRAGPQQFF.

The chain uses TRBV2 and TRBJ2-5; 8 positions agree with TRBD1. The trim removed 2 bases at V and 4 bases at J, leaving 6 bases unmatched. The CDR3 contains 15 residues. In germline, CDR1 is SNHLY, CDR2 FYNNEI. The CDR3 region is CASSEHNRGLETQYF. The CDR3 region has the DNA TGTGCCAGCAGTGAACATAACAGGGGGTTAGAGACCCAGTACTTC.

This sequence joins TRBV12-2 and TRBJ2-1; TRBD2 is the table's D call and was not checked against the DNA. TRBV12-2 is an annotated pseudogene. The CDR3 loop spans 18 amino acids. The DNA for the CDR3 is TGTGCAAGTCGCTCCCCCTTAGGGTCAGCGGGCGGTTGGGATGAGCAGTTCTTC. Translating it yields CASRSPLGSAGGWDEQFF.

V and J are TRBV7-8 and TRBJ1-5; D is perhaps TRBD1 (6 bases). This CDR3 has 16 amino acids. V dropped 1 base and J dropped 1 base, with 11 bases sitting between them. Per germline, CDR1 SGHVS and CDR2 FQNEAQ. The CDR3 DNA reads as TGTGCCAGCAGCTTAGATCAGGGGAAGAGCAATCAGCCCCAGCATTTT. It specifies CASSLDQGKSNQPQHF.

This chain uses TRBV5-1 with TRBJ2-3; TRBD1 matches at 7 bases. The CDR3 is 15 amino acids. The germline V gene encodes CDR1 SGHRS and CDR2 YFSETQ. V gave up 6 bases and J gave up 1 base; unmatched junction bases: 8. Written as DNA, the CDR3 is TGCGCCAGCACTCCCCAGGGGGTCGGCACAGATACGCAGTATTTT. Protein: CASTPQGVGTDTQYF.

The V call is TRBV7-8, the J call TRBJ2-7; TRBD1 matches 8 bases. Trimming took 4 bases from V and 5 from J; bases not matched to a gene: 7. From germline, CDR1 is SGHVS and CDR2 FQNEAQ. The CDR3 runs 14 residues. CDR3 bases: TGTGCCAGCAGCTCCCGGACAGGGCCTCACGAGCAGTACTTC. It translates to CASSSRTGPHEQYF.

The CDR3 here is CASSLSQETQYF. CDR3 nucleotides: TGTGCCAGTAGTCTCAGCCAAGAGACCCAGTACTTC. The rearrangement uses TRBV19 and TRBJ2-5; the D is unclear. CDR1 is LNHDA and CDR2 is SQIVND in the germline V gene (reference sequence). CDR3 size: 12 residues. With 5 bases removed from V and 1 base from J, the gap between germline ends came to 5 bases.

Note on this clone: At one end, the junction sequence differs from germline, possibly due to a read error. V is TRBV7-9 and J is TRBJ2-7; D unresolved. The CDR3 is 14 amino acids. Germline CDR1 and CDR2: SEHNR and FQNEAQ (reference sequence). The CDR3 region has the DNA TGTTCCAGCAGCTTAGTACAGACCTCCTACGAGCAGTACTTC. This translates into CSSSLVQTSYEQYF.

The CDR3 nucleotides are TGCGCCAGCAGCTTTTTAAGACCGGGGAAAGATACGCAGTATTTT. This gives the protein CASSFLRPGKDTQYF. The chain uses TRBV5-1 and TRBJ2-3, with D maybe TRBD2 (5 bases). V was clipped by 2 bases and J by 5 bases, with 15 bases between them. CDR1 is SGHRS and CDR2 is YFSETQ in the germline V gene. This CDR3 contains 15 residues.

The V and J genes are TRBV7-9 and TRBJ2-1; 10 nucleotides match TRBD2. Germline V CDR1 and CDR2: SEHNR, FQNEAQ (reference sequence). The V gene end was trimmed by 5 bases and the J gene end by 5 bases; junction bases not matched to a gene: 9. The CDR3 extends over 16 amino acids. CDR3 loop: CASSTKTSGTHNEQFF. The CDR3, as DNA: TGTGCCAGCAGCACCAAAACTAGCGGGACGCACAATGAGCAGTTCTTC.

The rearrangement links TRBV4-2 to TRBJ2-1, with D possibly being TRBD1 (5 bases). Deletions cut 5 bases from V and 5 bases from J, with 13 bases between. This CDR3 spans 14 amino acids. Germline values: CDR1 LGHNA, CDR2 YNFKEQ. The CDR3 nucleotides read TGTGCCAGCAGCTGGCAGGGTCGGCACAATGAGCAGTTCTTC. This encodes CASSWQGRHNEQFF.

The chain carries TRBV6-1 and TRBJ1-1; D is undetermined. V was pared by 7 bases and J by 8 bases, with 17 bases between. The CDR3 runs to 13 residues. In germline, CDR1 is MNHNS, CDR2 SASEGT. CDR3: CASTTPVEGEAFF. CDR3 nucleotides: TGTGCCAGCACCACACCCGTGGAGGGCGAAGCTTTCTTT.

This clone was seen only once. This chain links TRBV5-1 with TRBJ2-1, with TRBD2 identical over 9 bases. Germline CDR1 reads SGHRS; CDR2 reads YFSETQ. CDR3 size: 17 residues. V shed 3 bases and J 6 bases; nucleotides not matched to a gene: 13. The CDR3 sequence is CASSWGVGSGSVNEQFF. The DNA for the CDR3 is TGCGCCAGCAGCTGGGGGGTTGGTAGCGGGAGTGTCAATGAGCAGTTCTTC.

The V gene is TRBV6-5, the J gene TRBJ2-7, with 7 bases that match TRBD1. There are 15 residues in the CDR3. Per the germline V gene, CDR1 is MNHEY and CDR2 is SVGAGI. The V segment lost 0 bases and the J segment 3 bases; nucleotides outside the gene matches: 5. The CDR3 region is CASSYSGDSRYEQYF. The CDR3 DNA follows: TGTGCCAGCAGTTACTCGGGGGACAGCCGCTACGAGCAGTACTTC.

The chain combines TRBV5-6 with TRBJ1-1, with a tentative D call TRBD1 (6 bases). This CDR3 has 14 residues. Trimming cost V 0 bases and J 7 bases, with 13 bases left between them. Germline CDR1 and CDR2: SGHDT and YYEEEE. The CDR3 loop is CASSLGLQGDEAFF. The CDR3 bases are TGTGCCAGCAGCTTGGGCCTACAGGGTGATGAAGCTTTCTTT.

This sequence joins TRBV2 and TRBJ2-7, with a possible D match to TRBD2 (6 bases). Germline V gives CDR1 SNHLY, CDR2 FYNNEI. The length of the CDR3 is 13 residues. The V end was cut by 10 bases, the J end by 2 bases, with 15 bases between. As DNA, the CDR3 is TGTGCCATAGGGGACGGAGGGGCCTACGAGCAGTACTTC. Amino acids: CAIGDGGAYEQYF.

The rearrangement joins TRBV28 to TRBJ1-1; 9 bases are a match to TRBD1. CDR1 is MDHEN, CDR2 SYDVKM, per germline. The CDR3 length is 15 residues. V gave up 4 bases and J gave up 5 bases; unmatched junction bases: 8. CDR3: CASSSRRGTGTEAFF. Written as DNA, the CDR3 is TGTGCCAGCAGTTCCCGCCGAGGGACAGGGACTGAAGCTTTCTTT. The full variable domain, its missing parts supplied by reference TRBV28 and TRBJ1-1, is DVKVTQSSRYLVKRTGEKVFLECVQDMDHENMFWYRQDPGLGLRLIYFSYDVKMKEKGDIPEGYSVSREKKERFSLILESASTNQTSMYLCASSSRRGTGTEAFFGQGTRLTVV.

V is TRBV7-8 and J is TRBJ1-5, with TRBD1 matching over 7 bases. The CDR3 is 15 amino acids. Germline V CDR1 and CDR2: SGHVS, FQNEAQ. V lost 4 bases and J lost 6; bases outside the gene matches: 9. The CDR3 sequence is CASSSGQEARQPQHF. CDR3 sequence (DNA): TGTGCCAGCAGCTCAGGACAGGAGGCTCGTCAGCCCCAGCATTTT.

In this sample, this clone turned up a few times. This chain links TRBV30 with TRBJ1-2; 12 bases are shared with TRBD1. With 3 bases clipped from V and 2 bases from J, the junction kept 4 bases outside the gene matches. Germline lookup yields CDR1 GTSNPN and CDR2 SVGIG (reference sequence). CDR3 length: 15 amino acids. CDR3 coding DNA: TGTGCCTGGAGGGGGACAGGGGGCGAAAACTATGGCTACACCTTC. This sequence encodes CAWRGTGGENYGYTF.

The chain couples TRBV5-5 to TRBJ1-4; TRBD1 aligns across 8 bases. Trimming at V came to 2 bases and at J to 7 bases, leaving 1 base not matched to a gene. The germline gives CDR1 SGHKS, CDR2 YYEKEE (reference sequence). The CDR3 is made up of 13 amino acids. The CDR3 protein is CASSLQGGEKLFF. As DNA, the CDR3 is TGTGCCAGCAGCTTACAGGGGGGTGAAAAACTGTTTTTT.